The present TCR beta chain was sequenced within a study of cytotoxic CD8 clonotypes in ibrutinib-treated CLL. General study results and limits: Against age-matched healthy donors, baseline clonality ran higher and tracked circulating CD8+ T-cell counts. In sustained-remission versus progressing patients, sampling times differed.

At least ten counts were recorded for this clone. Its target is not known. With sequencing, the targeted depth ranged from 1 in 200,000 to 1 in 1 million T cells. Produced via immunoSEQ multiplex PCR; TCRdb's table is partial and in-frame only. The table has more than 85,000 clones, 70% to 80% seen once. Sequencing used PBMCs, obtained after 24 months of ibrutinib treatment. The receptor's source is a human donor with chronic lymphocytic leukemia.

CDR3 residues: CAWSVKGRIRYTF. Written as DNA, the CDR3 is TGTGCCTGGAGTGTAAAGGGGAGGATTCGGTACACCTTC. The chain links TRBV30 to TRBJ1-2, with TRBD1 as a possible D gene (5 bases). The CDR3 runs to 13 residues. Per the germline V gene, CDR1 is GTSNPN and CDR2 is SVGIG (reference sequence). The ends were cut back, 0 bases at V and 11 bases at J, with 16 bases in the middle.